These 18 T cell receptor beta chains came from one sample sequenced in a study of blood T cell repertoires in COVID-19 (TCRdb year 2020). Receptor libraries were prepared by the immunoSEQ multiplex PCR assay. Not all clones reach the TCRdb copy of this immuneACCESS table, which keeps in-frame sequences only. Checked studies attribute under half of the gap to unresolved V genes and leave the rest unexplained. The table for this sample lists some 270,000 clones; approximately 85% of them were counted only once. The biggest ten clones account for 3.5% to 5.5% of the sample. The sample consisted of PBMCs or T cells enriched from blood (not recorded which). These receptor sequences come from a woman in her twenties or thirties who had recovered from COVID-19.

The rearrangement links TRBV10-1 to TRBJ2-1; D not certain. CDR3 size: 13 residues. V was pared by 2 bases and J by 6 bases, with 8 bases between. Germline V gene lookup returns CDR1 WNHNN and CDR2 SYGVQD (reference sequence). The CDR3 nucleotides are TGCGCCAGCAGTGAGGCCGACTTCAATGAGCAGTTCTTC. Amino acid sequence: CASSEADFNEQFF.

V is TRBV27 and J is TRBJ2-7; 12 bases are a match to TRBD1. The CDR3 consists of 15 residues. From germline, CDR1 is MNHEY and CDR2 SMNVEV (reference sequence). The ends lost 4 bases at V and 6 bases at J; junction bases unmatched: 7. The CDR3 spells CASSSPGTGGLEQYF. The CDR3 nucleotides read TGTGCCAGCAGTTCCCCCGGGACAGGGGGCCTCGAGCAGTACTTC.

The rearrangement joins TRBV9 to TRBJ1-5; D unresolved. CDR3 size: 15 residues. With 4 bases removed from V and 11 bases from J, the gap between germline ends came to 22 bases. Germline values: CDR1 SGDLS, CDR2 YYNGEE. The CDR3 DNA reads as TGTGCCAGCAGCCCCAGTGGAGGTCCTCTAGTGGCCCAGCATTTT. This gives the protein CASSPSGGPLVAQHF.

This chain links TRBV21-1 with TRBJ1-5; TRBD1, as called in the table, went unchecked against the DNA. TRBV21-1 is a pseudogene segment. The CDR3 length is 16 residues. CDR3 in amino acids: CASSKDTPYSNQPQHF. In DNA form, the CDR3 reads TGTGCCAGCAGCAAAGACACACCATATAGCAATCAGCCCCAGCATTTT.

A single count supports this clone. This chain links TRBV6-5 with TRBJ1-2, with TRBD1 matching 7 bases. J lost 4 bases, V lost 6 bases, and 8 bases had no gene match. Germline assignment: CDR1 MNHEY and CDR2 SVGAGI. The CDR3 has 14 amino acids. CDR3 nucleotides: TGTGCCAGCAGCTATTTGGGGGACAGCTATGGCTACACCTTC. Residues: CASSYLGDSYGYTF.

V usage is TRBV11-2 and J usage is TRBJ2-1, with D possibly matching TRBD1 (6 bases). CDR3 length: 12 amino acids. V was shortened by 10 bases and J by 3 bases, with 10 bases between the two germline ends. Germline loops: CDR1 SGHAT, CDR2 FQNNGV. CDR3 residues: CATRGGYNEQFF. The CDR3 bases are TGTGCCACCCGAGGGGGCTACAATGAGCAGTTCTTC.

This rearrangement joins TRBV20-1 to TRBJ2-1; 12 bases map to TRBD2. The length of the CDR3 is 17 residues. Per germline, CDR1 DFQATT and CDR2 SNEGSKA (reference sequence). After removal of 3 bases from V and 5 bases from J, the junction contained 11 bases not matched to a gene. The CDR3 reads CSASRLAGGSGHNEQFF. The CDR3 nucleotides are TGCAGTGCTAGTCGGCTAGCGGGAGGGTCCGGCCACAATGAGCAGTTCTTC.

This clone was detected once. The chain uses TRBV10-2 and TRBJ2-4; 8 bases fit TRBD2. Germline values: CDR1 WSHSY, CDR2 SAAADI. The CDR3 is made up of 14 amino acids. V lost 8 bases to trimming and J lost 5 bases; unmatched junction nucleotides: 8. CDR3 in amino acids: CASHREGGQNIQYF. In DNA, the CDR3 is TGCGCCAGCCACCGGGAGGGGGGGCAAAACATTCAGTACTTC.

The rearrangement uses TRBV29-1 and TRBJ1-1; tentatively, D is TRBD1 (6 bases). CDR1 and CDR2 (germline): SQVTM, ANQGSEA. CDR3 length: 12 residues. V lost 7 bases and J 6 bases, leaving 15 bases between the germline ends. Here the CDR3 reads CSATRGRSEAFF. The CDR3, as DNA: TGCAGCGCCACGCGGGGGCGGTCTGAAGCTTTCTTT.

This chain connects TRBV27 to TRBJ1-5; unclear D gene. The CDR3 totals 13 residues. V was cut by 7 bases and J by 7 bases, with 14 bases left in between. Germline-derived CDR1 and CDR2 are MNHEY and SMNVEV (reference sequence). The chain's CDR3 is CASTPRAGQPQHF. Written as DNA, the CDR3 is TGTGCCAGCACCCCCCGAGCCGGGCAGCCCCAGCATTTT.

The table lists this clone with a count of one. The DNA of the CDR3 is TGCAGTCCAATGGGGGGGTCTGGCTACACCTTC. The encoded protein is CSPMGGSGYTF. The chain recombines TRBV20-1 with TRBJ1-2; tentative D call: TRBD1 (5 bases). Germline V gene sequence: CDR1 DFQATT, CDR2 SNEGSKA (reference sequence). Trimming pared 8 bases from V and 7 bases from J, leaving 14 bases between. This CDR3 comprises 11 residues.

The chain joins TRBV6-1 to TRBJ1-1; possibly TRBD1 for D (5 bases). Germline CDR1 is MNHNS and CDR2 is SASEGT. The CDR3 consists of 14 residues. Trimming took off 2 bases at V and 0 bases at J, with 7 bases between the two ends. CDR3 DNA: TGTGCCAGCAGTGAACGACAGTTGAACACTGAAGCTTTCTTT. This encodes CASSERQLNTEAFF.

The chain joins TRBV28 to TRBJ2-5; D gene uncertain. This CDR3 comprises 11 residues. Trimming shortened V by 8 bases and J by 8 bases, and 12 bases separated the two germline ends. Germline V gene lookup returns CDR1 MDHEN and CDR2 SYDVKM. CDR3: CASGKRGTQYF. The CDR3 nucleotides are TGTGCCAGCGGTAAGCGCGGTACCCAGTACTTC.

This chain joins TRBV18 and TRBJ1-1; a possible D gene is TRBD1 (5 bases). The germline V and J ends were trimmed by 1 base and 0 bases, with 12 bases remaining between them. The germline gives CDR1 KGHSH, CDR2 LQKENI. This CDR3 has 16 amino acids. CDR3 residues: CASSPLQGLVNTEAFF. DNA for the CDR3: TGTGCCAGCTCACCACTCCAGGGTCTTGTGAACACTGAAGCTTTCTTT.

This clone was seen many times. The V and J genes are TRBV27 and TRBJ1-4, with 7 bases identical to TRBD1. The ends lost 5 bases at V and 7 bases at J; junction bases unmatched: 4. Germline V gene data show CDR1 as MNHEY and CDR2 as SMNVEV (reference sequence). This CDR3 spans 13 amino acids. The CDR3 reads CASSKRTGEKLFF. The CDR3 coding sequence is TGTGCCAGCAGTAAAAGGACAGGTGAAAAACTGTTTTTT.

V is TRBV7-2 and J is TRBJ2-2, with 12 nucleotides matching TRBD1. Germline V gene sequence: CDR1 SGHTA, CDR2 FQGNSA. This CDR3 region has 16 residues. With V trimmed by 1 base and J by 7 bases, 4 bases remained unmatched. This chain's CDR3 is CASSLVRDRGHGELFF. CDR3 DNA: TGTGCCAGCAGCTTAGTGCGGGACAGGGGGCACGGGGAGCTGTTTTTT.

About this clone itself: Other DNA variants within this sample encode the same CDR3. V and J are TRBV19 and TRBJ1-1, with D perhaps TRBD1 (5 bases). Germline-derived CDR1 and CDR2 are LNHDA and SQIVND (reference sequence). The V end lost 1 base, the J end lost 2 bases, and 8 bases lay between the germline ends. The CDR3 has 14 amino acids. CDR3 nucleotide sequence: TGTGCCAGTAGTATAGGACAGCTTAACACTGAAGCTTTCTTT. It yields the protein CASSIGQLNTEAFF.

The genes are TRBV2 and TRBJ1-1; D might be TRBD1 (6 bases). V was clipped by 11 bases and J by 6 bases, with 22 bases between them. Germline assignment: CDR1 SNHLY and CDR2 FYNNEI. CDR3 length: 14 amino acids. In DNA, the CDR3 is TGTGCCGGCATGATAACGGGGGGCCCCCCTGAAGCTTTCTTT. Protein sequence: CAGMITGGPPEAFF.